This T cell receptor beta chain was found in a study of T cells after yellow fever vaccination. In TCRdb, the 5' RACE reads were re-called with MiXCR into one record per CDR3 protein. The sample lists hundreds of thousands of distinct CDR3 sequences, approximately 13% seen once, with 14% to 15% in the top ten. Germline loops: CDR1 DFQATT, CDR2 SNEGSKA (reference sequence). Deletions cut 0 bases from V and 0 bases from J, with 15 bases between. This CDR3 has 17 amino acids. Notes on the study in general: Post-booster repertoires contained most primary-vaccination clones again (approximately 97% CD4, approximately 86% CD8).

This clonotype was detected ten times or more. Its antigen is still unknown. The V call is TRBV20-1, the J call TRBJ2-1, with D maybe TRBD2 (6 bases). The TCR was taken from a man aged 30 to 39 who received the YFV17D yellow fever vaccine. Here the sequenced sample was PBMCs, taken on the day of the yellow fever booster vaccination. The CDR3 region has the DNA TGCAGTGCTAGAGATCTGATAGCGGATAGCTCCTACAATGAGCAGTTCTTC. Its translation is CSARDLIADSSYNEQFF.